This T cell receptor (beta chain) was retrieved from a study of blood T cell repertoires in COVID-19. About the study: Donors in the United States, Italy and Spain gave samples during acute or convalescent COVID-19.

Authors' analysis steps: Amplification of reference gene primers provided the estimated nucleated cell counts. Here immunoSEQ multiplex PCR was the method, and the copy in TCRdb shows in-frame clones only, minus some. That table furnishes V, J and clone size, whereas the DNA furnished D and trimming. The table shows around 100,000 clones, with roughly 84% occurring only once. CDR1 LNHDA and CDR2 SQIVND come from the germline V gene (reference sequence). The J segment lost 3 bases and the V segment lost 3 bases, leaving 4 bases of the junction unmatched. The CDR3 is made up of 15 amino acids. Sequencing was performed on peripheral blood. The chain carries TRBV19 and TRBJ1-3; 8 bases match TRBD1. The source is a human donor in a cohort sampled during active COVID-19. The CDR3 DNA follows: TGTGCCAGTAGTATCGACAGGGGCGGTGGAAACACCATATATTTT. It yields the protein CASSIDRGGGNTIYF.